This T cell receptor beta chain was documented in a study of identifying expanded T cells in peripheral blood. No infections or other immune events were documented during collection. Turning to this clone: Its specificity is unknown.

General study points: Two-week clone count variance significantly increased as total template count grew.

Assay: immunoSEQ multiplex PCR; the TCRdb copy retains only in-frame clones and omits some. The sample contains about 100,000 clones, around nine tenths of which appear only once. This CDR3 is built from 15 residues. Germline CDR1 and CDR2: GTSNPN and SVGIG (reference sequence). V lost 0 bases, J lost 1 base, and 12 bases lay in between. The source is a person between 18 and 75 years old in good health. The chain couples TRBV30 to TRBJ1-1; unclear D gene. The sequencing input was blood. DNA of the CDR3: TGTGCCTGGAGTGTAATCGGGGAGTCGAACACTGAAGCTTTCTTT. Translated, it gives CAWSVIGESNTEAFF.